One and the same sample provided the 10 T cell receptor beta chains below, sequenced in a study of T cells in Graves' hyperthyroidism and ophthalmopathy. Regions amplified from RNA transcripts were the TCR beta CDR3 regions. TCR CDR3 regions were first amplified by RT-PCR with HTBI primers. TCRdb reanalysed the multiplex PCR reads using MiXCR and keeps one entry per CDR3 protein. This table has approximately 560,000 distinct CDR3 sequences, approximately 44% appearing once. Material: peripheral blood or thyroid tissue (not recorded which). Receptors originate from a woman in her late teens or twenties with Graves' hyperthyroidism.

The V and J genes are TRBV25-1 and TRBJ1-2; 9 bases are a match to TRBD1. Trimming took 8 bases from V and 4 from J; bases not matched to a gene: 11. Germline CDR1 MGHDK, CDR2 SYGVNS. CDR3 length: 15 residues. CDR3 coding DNA: TGTGCCAGCGTGGATAAACAGGGGGCGGGCTATGGCTACACCTTC. It is translated as CASVDKQGAGYGYTF.

This clonotype showed up just a few times. The chain has TRBV7-6 and TRBJ1-1; D gene uncertain. The germline V gene has CDR1 SGHVS and CDR2 FNYEAQ. V lost 5 bases and J lost 1, with 14 bases in between. CDR3 length equals 15 residues. The CDR3 nucleotides are TGTGCCAGCAGCCAAGTTGACCGCGAGAACACTGAAGCTTTCTTT. As protein: CASSQVDRENTEAFF.

This clonotype occurred a few times. The V call is TRBV7-2, the J call TRBJ1-2; unclear D gene. The CDR3 sequence is 14 residues long. From germline, CDR1 is SGHTA and CDR2 FQGNSA. V lost 5 bases and J lost 4, with 14 bases in between. CDR3 in amino acids: CASSRNSFVYGYTF. The CDR3, as DNA: TGTGCCAGCAGCCGCAACAGCTTTGTCTATGGCTACACCTTC.

The J gene is TRBJ1-1, the V gene TRBV9; TRBD1 matches at 11 bases. The CDR3 consists of 15 residues. Germline V gene sequence: CDR1 SGDLS, CDR2 YYNGEE. Trimming took 2 bases from V and 4 from J; bases not matched to a gene: 4. The CDR3 is CASSVVGQGATEAFF. The CDR3 bases are TGTGCCAGCAGCGTCGTCGGACAGGGGGCCACTGAAGCTTTCTTT.

V gene TRBV6-6 combines with J gene TRBJ1-6, with TRBD1 as a possible D gene (6 bases). This CDR3 has 15 residues. V lost 0 bases to trimming and J lost 5 bases, with 8 bases between them. Germline values: CDR1 MNHNY, CDR2 SVGAGI (reference sequence). The CDR3: CASSYSRQDNSPLHF. In nucleotides, the CDR3 is TGTGCCAGCAGTTACTCCCGACAGGATAATTCACCCCTCCACTTT.

Points on this clonotype: At one end the junction does not follow the germline gene, possibly because of a read error. The rearrangement joins TRBV24-1 to TRBJ2-6; the D gene could be TRBD1 or TRBD2 (6 bases each). This CDR3 is 15 amino acids long. Looked up from germline, CDR1 is KGHDR and CDR2 is SFDVKD. The CDR3 nucleotides read TGTGCCACCAGTGATTCCGGGACACGCGGGAACACTGAAGCTTTC. Translating gives CATSDSGTRGNTEAF.

The J gene is TRBJ1-2, the V gene TRBV29-1; D is unresolved. CDR1 and CDR2 (germline): SQVTM, ANQGSEA. Between the trimmed V and J ends, which lost 1 base and 5 bases, there was a span of 14 bases. This CDR3 has 14 amino acids. The chain's CDR3 is CSVEVRYEQYGYTF. CDR3 nucleotides: TGCAGCGTTGAAGTTCGGTACGAGCAGTATGGCTACACCTTC.

The J gene is TRBJ2-7, the V gene TRBV24-1, with TRBD1 as a possible D gene (5 bases). V gave up 0 bases and J gave up 10 bases, with 15 bases separating them. Germline-derived CDR1 and CDR2 are KGHDR and SFDVKD. The CDR3 sequence is 14 residues long. Here the CDR3 DNA reads TGTGCCACCAGTGATTTGAGGACACACCAGCCCCAGTACTTC. This encodes CATSDLRTHQPQYF.

J is TRBJ1-6 and V is TRBV11-3, with 7 bases aligning to TRBD1. The CDR3 has 13 amino acids. Germline CDR1 is SGHNT and CDR2 is YENEEA. J gave up 8 bases and V 3 bases, and 1 base lay outside the gene matches. CDR3 protein: CASSFDRDSPLHF. CDR3 bases: TGTGCCAGCAGCTTTGACAGGGATTCACCCCTCCACTTT.

This clonotype was found a few times. The chain links TRBV7-8 to TRBJ1-1; TRBD1 aligns across 7 bases. There are 11 residues in the CDR3. The junction had 4 bases not matched to a gene; V was cut back by 5 bases and J by 10 bases. Germline-derived CDR1 and CDR2 are SGHVS and FQNEAQ. CDR3 bases: TGTGCCAGCAGCCCGGGACAGCGAGCTTTCTTT. This gives the protein CASSPGQRAFF.